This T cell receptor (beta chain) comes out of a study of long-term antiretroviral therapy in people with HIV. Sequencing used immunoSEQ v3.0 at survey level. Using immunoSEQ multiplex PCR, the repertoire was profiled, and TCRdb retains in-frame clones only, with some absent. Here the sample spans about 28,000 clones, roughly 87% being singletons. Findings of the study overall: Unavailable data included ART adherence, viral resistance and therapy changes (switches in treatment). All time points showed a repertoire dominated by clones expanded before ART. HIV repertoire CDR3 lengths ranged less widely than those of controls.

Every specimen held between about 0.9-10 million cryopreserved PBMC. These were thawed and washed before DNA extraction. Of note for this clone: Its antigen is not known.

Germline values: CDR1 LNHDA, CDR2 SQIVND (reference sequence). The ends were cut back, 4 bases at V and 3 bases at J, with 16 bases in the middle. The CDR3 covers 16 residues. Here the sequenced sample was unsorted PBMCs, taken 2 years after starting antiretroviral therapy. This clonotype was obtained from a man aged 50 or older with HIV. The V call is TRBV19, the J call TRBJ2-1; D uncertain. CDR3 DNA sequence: TGTGCCAGTAGTAGTGGGCGGAGAATCCACTACAATGAGCAGTTCTTC. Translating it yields CASSSGRRIHYNEQFF.